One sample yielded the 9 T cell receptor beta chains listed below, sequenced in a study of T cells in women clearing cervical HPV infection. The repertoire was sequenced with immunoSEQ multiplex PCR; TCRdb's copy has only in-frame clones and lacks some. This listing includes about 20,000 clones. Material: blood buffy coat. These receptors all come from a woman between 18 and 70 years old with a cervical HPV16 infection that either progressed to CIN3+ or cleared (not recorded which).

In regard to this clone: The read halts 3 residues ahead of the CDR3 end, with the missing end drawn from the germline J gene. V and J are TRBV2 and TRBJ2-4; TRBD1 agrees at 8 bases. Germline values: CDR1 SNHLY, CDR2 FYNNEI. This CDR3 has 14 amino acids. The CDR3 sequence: CASSIRGLKDGQYF. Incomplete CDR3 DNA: TGTGCCAGCAGTATCAGGGGGCTAAAGGATGGT.

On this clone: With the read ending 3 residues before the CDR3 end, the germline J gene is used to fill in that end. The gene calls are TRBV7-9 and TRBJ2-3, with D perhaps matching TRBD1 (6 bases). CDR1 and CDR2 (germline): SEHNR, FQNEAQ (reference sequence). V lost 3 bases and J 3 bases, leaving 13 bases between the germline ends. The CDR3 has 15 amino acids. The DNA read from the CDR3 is TGTGCCAGCAGCTTGGGGAACCAGGGGACAGATACG. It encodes CASSLGNQGTDT. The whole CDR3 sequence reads CASSLGNQGTDTQYF.

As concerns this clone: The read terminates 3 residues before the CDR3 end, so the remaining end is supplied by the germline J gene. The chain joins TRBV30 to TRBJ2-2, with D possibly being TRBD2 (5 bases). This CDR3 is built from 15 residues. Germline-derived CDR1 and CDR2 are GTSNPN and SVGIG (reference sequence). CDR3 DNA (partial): TGTGCCCGGGAAACTGGACTCCATAGGGATTCACCG. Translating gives CARETGLHRDSP. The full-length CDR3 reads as CARETGLHRDSPLFF.

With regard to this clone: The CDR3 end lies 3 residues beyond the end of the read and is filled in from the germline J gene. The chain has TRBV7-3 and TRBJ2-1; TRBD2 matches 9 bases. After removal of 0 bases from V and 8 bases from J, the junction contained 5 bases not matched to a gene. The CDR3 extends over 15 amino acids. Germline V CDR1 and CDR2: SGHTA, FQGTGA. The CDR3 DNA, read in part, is TGTGCCAGCAGCTTAACGGGCGGGAGGGCCGATGAG. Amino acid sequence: CASSLTGGRADE. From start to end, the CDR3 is CASSLTGGRADEQFF.

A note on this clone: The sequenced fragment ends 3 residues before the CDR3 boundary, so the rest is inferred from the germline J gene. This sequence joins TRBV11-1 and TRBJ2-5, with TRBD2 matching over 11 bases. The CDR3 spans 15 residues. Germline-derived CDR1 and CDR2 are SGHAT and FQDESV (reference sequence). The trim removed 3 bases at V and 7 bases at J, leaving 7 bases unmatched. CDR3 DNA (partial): TGTGCCAGCAGCTTCGGACTAGCGGGTCGTGGGACC. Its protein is CASSFGLAGRGT. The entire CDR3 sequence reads CASSFGLAGRGTQYF.

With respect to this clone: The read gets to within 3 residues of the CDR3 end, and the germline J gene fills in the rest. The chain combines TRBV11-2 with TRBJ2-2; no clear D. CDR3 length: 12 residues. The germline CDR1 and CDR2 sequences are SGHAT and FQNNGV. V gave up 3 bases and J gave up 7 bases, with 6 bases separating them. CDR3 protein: CASSLSLGELFF. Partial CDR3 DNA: TGTGCCAGCAGCTTGTCCCTCGGGGAG.

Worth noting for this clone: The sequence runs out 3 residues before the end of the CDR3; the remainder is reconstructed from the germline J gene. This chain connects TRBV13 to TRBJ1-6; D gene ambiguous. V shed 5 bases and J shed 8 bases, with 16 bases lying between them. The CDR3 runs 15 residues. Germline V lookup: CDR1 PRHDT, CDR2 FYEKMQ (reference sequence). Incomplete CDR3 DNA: TGTGCCAGCAGCGCACACCCACTCGGGGATTCACCC. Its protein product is CASSAHPLGDSP. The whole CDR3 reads CASSAHPLGDSPLHF. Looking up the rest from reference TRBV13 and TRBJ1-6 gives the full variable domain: AAGVIQSPRHLIKEKRETATLKCYPIPRHDTVYWYQQGPGQDPQFLISFYEKMQSDKGSIPDRFSAQQFSDYHSELNMSSLELGDSALYFCASSAHPLGDSPLHFGNGTRLTVT.

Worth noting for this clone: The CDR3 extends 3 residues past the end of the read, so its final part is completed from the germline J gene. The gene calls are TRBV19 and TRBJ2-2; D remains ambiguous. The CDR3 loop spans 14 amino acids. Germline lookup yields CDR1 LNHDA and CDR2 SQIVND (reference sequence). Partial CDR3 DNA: TGTGCCAGTAGTAATCCCCTAAACTCTTCACCG. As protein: CASSNPLNSSP. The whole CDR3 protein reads CASSNPLNSSPLFF.

The part of the CDR3 DNA that was read is TGTGCCAGCAGCCCAATAGGTCTAGCGGGAGGAGGAGATACG. It yields the protein CASSPIGLAGGGDT. The full-length CDR3 reads as CASSPIGLAGGGDTQYF. The chain combines TRBV7-8 with TRBJ2-3; TRBD2 matches at 11 bases. The missing CDR3 end, 3 residues past where the read stops, is filled in from the germline J gene. The CDR3 runs to 17 residues. The ends lost 5 bases at V and 5 bases at J; junction bases unmatched: 12. Germline V gene lookup returns CDR1 SGHVS and CDR2 FQNEAQ.